The next 19 T cell receptor beta chains were all read from a single sample in a study of spatial heterogeneity in lung cancer. The study's findings and limits: Expanded intratumoral alpha and beta TCR counts tracked tumor mutation counts.

As to time point: sample taken at primary tumor resection. Their cognate antigens are unknown. MiXCR, applied by TCRdb to the 5' RACE reads, yields one record per CDR3 protein. The table lists about 20,000 distinct CDR3 sequences, 5.5% to 6.5% of them singletons, with around a tenth in the top ten. The specimen comprised lung tumor tissue, sampled at surgery. Source of these receptors: a female donor with early-stage non-small cell lung cancer.

Comment on this clonotype: This beta chain was picked up by a library intended for alpha chains and is off target, so its count carries little meaning. J is TRBJ2-2 and V is TRBV12-3 or TRBV12-4; D gene uncertain. Trimming pared 3 bases from V and 6 bases from J, leaving 8 bases between. The CDR3 runs 13 residues. The CDR3 bases are TGTGCCAGCAGTTTTGGCAGCGCCGGGGAGCTGTTTTTT. Protein: CASSFGSAGELFF.

A word on this clonotype: Since the library was made to target alpha chains, this beta chain is a stray read and its abundance is not meaningful. The chain uses TRBV10-3 and TRBJ1-5; 7 bases align to TRBD1. V lost 4 bases and J lost 6; bases outside the gene matches: 9. CDR1 and CDR2 from the germline V gene are ENHRY and SYGVKD. The CDR3 is 15 amino acids. CDR3 amino acids: CAISVEGGSTQPQHF. The CDR3 coding sequence is TGTGCCATCAGTGTGGAAGGGGGCAGTACTCAGCCCCAGCATTTT.

In regard to this clonotype: Since it is a stray read in a library aimed at alpha chains, this beta chain has a size that is not meaningful. The DNA of the CDR3 is TGTGCCAGCAGCCCGGAGACAGGGGATGGTGAGACCCAGTACTTC. This sequence encodes CASSPETGDGETQYF. The chain employs TRBV7-8 and TRBJ2-5; the match to TRBD1 covers 8 bases. CDR3 length equals 15 residues. With 5 bases clipped from V and 5 bases from J, the junction kept 10 bases outside the gene matches. CDR1 and CDR2 from the germline V gene are SGHVS and FQNEAQ.

This clonotype was observed many times. Within a library made for alpha chains, this beta chain is off target, and its count is uninformative. The chain joins TRBV4-2 to TRBJ2-1; TRBD2 matches 8 bases. The length of the CDR3 is 15 residues. The trim removed 1 base at V and 9 bases at J, leaving 8 bases unmatched. The germline V gene has CDR1 LGHNA and CDR2 YNFKEQ. CDR3 DNA sequence: TGTGCCAGCAGCCAAGGGGGACTAGACAAGCCTGAGCAGTTCTTC. Protein product: CASSQGGLDKPEQFF.

This clonotype was counted many times. This beta chain is an unintended read in a library built for alpha chains; its size means little. This chain joins TRBV2 and TRBJ1-6, with D perhaps TRBD1 (6 bases). V was trimmed by 5 bases and J by 7 bases, leaving 18 bases between them. The CDR3 consists of 16 residues. The germline V gene encodes CDR1 SNHLY and CDR2 FYNNEI. The CDR3: CASSLQGTAKNSPLHF. CDR3 coding DNA: TGTGCCAGCAGTTTGCAGGGGACCGCGAAGAATTCACCCCTCCACTTT. The full variable domain, with the rest looked up from reference TRBV2 and TRBJ1-6, is EPEVTQTPSHQVTQMGQEVILRCVPISNHLYFYWYRQILGQKVEFLVSFYNNEISEKSEIFDDQFSVERPDGSNFTLKIRSTKLEDSAMYFCASSLQGTAKNSPLHFGNGTRLTVT.

Worth noting for this clonotype: Because the library targeted alpha chains, this beta chain is an off-target read whose size means little. This sequence joins TRBV5-1 and TRBJ2-7, with 10 nucleotides matching TRBD2. The CDR3 contains 15 residues. Germline CDR1 reads SGHRS; CDR2 reads YFSETQ. J gave up 2 bases and V 0 bases, and 2 bases lay outside the gene matches. CDR3 amino acids: CASSLGTSGAYEQYF. The CDR3, as DNA: TGCGCCAGCAGCTTGGGGACTAGCGGCGCCTACGAGCAGTACTTC.

This clonotype has ten or more counts. Because this beta chain is a stray read in a library intended to capture alpha chains, its abundance should not be given much weight. The chain combines TRBV14 with TRBJ2-3; D remains ambiguous. V lost 4 bases, J lost 6 bases, and 11 bases lay in between. CDR3 length equals 13 residues. CDR1 SGHDN and CDR2 FVKESK come from the germline V gene. In DNA, the CDR3 is TGTGCCAGCAGCCGGAATGTCCAGGATACGCAGTATTTT. It yields the protein CASSRNVQDTQYF.

This clonotype was found many times. This beta chain lies outside the target of a library built for alpha chains; its clone size means little. This chain connects TRBV7-3 to TRBJ2-1; TRBD2 matches 9 bases. Germline V gives CDR1 SGHTA, CDR2 FQGTGA. CDR3 size: 15 residues. V shed 1 base, J shed 5 bases, and the junction held 3 bases outside the gene matches. The CDR3 sequence is CASSLMAGGDNEQFF. CDR3 DNA: TGTGCCAGCAGCTTAATGGCGGGAGGGGACAATGAGCAGTTCTTC.

This clonotype was picked up many times. This beta chain is an unintended read in a library built for alpha chains; its size means little. The chain recombines TRBV14 with TRBJ2-5, with 11 bases aligning to TRBD1. Germline loops: CDR1 SGHDN, CDR2 FVKESK. The length of the CDR3 is 16 residues. V was pared by 3 bases and J by 0 bases, with 3 bases of the junction left unmatched. CDR3: CASSQPDRGHQETQYF. The DNA for the CDR3 is TGTGCCAGCAGCCAGCCGGACAGGGGGCACCAAGAGACCCAGTACTTC.

This clonotype was seen at least ten times. Because the library targeted alpha chains, this beta chain is an off-target read whose size means little. V and J are TRBV15 and TRBJ2-5; tentative D call: TRBD2 (7 bases). V was cut by 2 bases and J by 9 bases, with 13 bases left in between. The CDR3 runs to 13 residues. Germline CDR1 reads LNHNV; CDR2 reads YYDKDF (reference sequence). CDR3 nucleotide sequence: TGTGCCACCAGCAGAAGGACGCGGGGGCCCCAGTACTTC. As protein: CATSRRTRGPQYF.

This clonotype was detected many times. This beta chain lies outside the target of a library built for alpha chains; its clone size means little. The rearrangement joins TRBV20-1 to TRBJ2-7, with a possible D match to TRBD1 (6 bases). Germline-derived CDR1 and CDR2 are DFQATT and SNEGSKA (reference sequence). This CDR3 comprises 12 residues. V gave up 6 bases and J gave up 0 bases, with 9 bases separating them. The CDR3 DNA is TGCAGTGCCACGGGACACTCCTACGAGCAGTACTTC. This translates into CSATGHSYEQYF.

This clonotype was counted ten times or more. Because this beta chain is a stray read in a library intended to capture alpha chains, its abundance should not be given much weight. The chain employs TRBV9 and TRBJ2-1; 11 bases agree with TRBD2. Germline V CDR1 and CDR2: SGDLS, YYNGEE. The CDR3 is 15 residues long. The junction had 5 bases not matched to a gene; V was cut back by 2 bases and J by 7 bases. The DNA of the CDR3 is TGTGCCAGCAGCGTGACTAGCGGGACTGTTAATGAGCAGTTCTTC. Its protein is CASSVTSGTVNEQFF.

This clonotype was seen many times. Since the library was made to target alpha chains, this beta chain is a stray read and its abundance is not meaningful. This sequence joins TRBV10-2 and TRBJ1-2; D uncertain. The germline V and J ends were trimmed by 2 bases and 4 bases, with 8 bases remaining between them. The CDR3 runs 13 residues. Germline V lookup: CDR1 WSHSY, CDR2 SAAADI. The CDR3 here is CASSERNFYGYTF. The CDR3 DNA reads as TGCGCCAGCAGTGAGCGGAATTTCTATGGCTACACCTTC.

This clonotype was counted between two and nine times. Since it is a stray read in a library aimed at alpha chains, this beta chain has a size that is not meaningful. The V gene is TRBV11-2, the J gene TRBJ2-1, with D perhaps matching TRBD2 (5 bases). The CDR3 extends over 16 amino acids. Trimming cost V 1 base and J 4 bases, with 14 bases left between them. Germline lookup yields CDR1 SGHAT and CDR2 FQNNGV. The CDR3 loop is CASSLGGSERYNEQFF. Written as DNA, the CDR3 is TGTGCCAGCAGCTTAGGTGGCAGCGAGCGGTACAATGAGCAGTTCTTC. Using reference TRBV11-2 and TRBJ2-1 for the parts outside the CDR3, the full variable domain is EAGVAQSPRYKIIEKRQSVAFWCNPISGHATLYWYQQILGQGPKLLIQFQNNGVVDDSQLPKDRFSAERLKGVDSTLKIQPAKLEDSAVYLCASSLGGSERYNEQFFGPGTRLTVL.

In its sample, this clonotype is medium-sized. Because this beta chain is a stray read in a library intended to capture alpha chains, its abundance should not be given much weight. The chain combines TRBV4-1 with TRBJ1-1; a weak D match, TRBD1 (5 bases). CDR3 length equals 16 residues. Germline-derived CDR1 and CDR2 are MGHRA and YSYEKL. The V end lost 1 base, the J end lost 0 bases, and 12 bases lay between the germline ends. The CDR3 loop reads CASSQVGQGLNTEAFF. The CDR3 bases are TGCGCCAGCAGCCAAGTTGGTCAGGGTTTGAACACTGAAGCTTTCTTT.

Ten or more counts support this clonotype. This beta chain was picked up by a library intended for alpha chains and is off target, so its count carries little meaning. The chain joins TRBV6-1 to TRBJ2-2; 7 nucleotides match TRBD1. Looked up from germline, CDR1 is MNHNS and CDR2 is SASEGT. The CDR3 covers 13 residues. V dropped 8 bases and J dropped 4; count of bases not matched to a gene: 4. The DNA of the CDR3 is TGTGCCAGCGGGACAGCCGTCACCGGGGAGCTGTTTTTT. It specifies CASGTAVTGELFF.

There are a few counts of this clonotype. Since it is a stray read in a library aimed at alpha chains, this beta chain has a size that is not meaningful. The V gene is TRBV5-5, the J gene TRBJ2-5, with D perhaps matching TRBD2 (5 bases). Germline V gene sequence: CDR1 SGHKS, CDR2 YYEKEE (reference sequence). This CDR3 has 13 amino acids. Trimming pared 5 bases from V and 1 base from J, leaving 9 bases between. The CDR3 DNA is TGTGCCAGCAGTTCGGGAACCCAAGAGACCCAGTACTTC. Protein sequence: CASSSGTQETQYF.

This clonotype was recorded many times. Sequence at one end of the junction differs from germline and may be a read error. For a library built for alpha chains, this beta chain is a stray read; little rests on its size. J is TRBJ2-3 and V is TRBV12-3 or TRBV12-4, with 10 bases that match TRBD1. This CDR3 comprises 12 residues. The CDR3 sequence is CASSFQDRGPIF. CDR3 in DNA: TGTGCCAGCAGTTTCCAAGACAGGGGGCCTATTTTT.

Many counts were recorded for this clonotype. For a library built for alpha chains, this beta chain is a stray read; little rests on its size. The CDR3 nucleotides read TGTGCCAGCGGCTCCGGGACATACATGAACACTGAAGCTTTCTTT. Its protein is CASGSGTYMNTEAFF. The chain joins TRBV28 to TRBJ1-1, with D possibly matching TRBD1 (6 bases). The CDR3 consists of 15 residues. V lost 8 bases, J lost 0 bases, and 16 bases lay in between. Germline CDR1 reads MDHEN; CDR2 reads SYDVKM.